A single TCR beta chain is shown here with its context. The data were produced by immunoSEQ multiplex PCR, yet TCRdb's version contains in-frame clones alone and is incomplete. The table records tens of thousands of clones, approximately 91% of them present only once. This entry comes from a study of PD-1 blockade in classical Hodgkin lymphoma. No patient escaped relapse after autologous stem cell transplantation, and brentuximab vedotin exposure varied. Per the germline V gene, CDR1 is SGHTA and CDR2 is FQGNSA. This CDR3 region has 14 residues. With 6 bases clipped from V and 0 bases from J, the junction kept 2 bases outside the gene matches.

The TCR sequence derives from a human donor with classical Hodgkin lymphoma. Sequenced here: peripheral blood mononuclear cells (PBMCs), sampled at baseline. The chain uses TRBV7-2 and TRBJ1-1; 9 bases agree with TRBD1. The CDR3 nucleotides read TGTGCCAGCAGACGACAGGGGGTGAACACTGAAGCTTTCTTT. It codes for CASRRQGVNTEAFF.